This T cell receptor (beta chain) comes out of a study of blood T cell repertoires in COVID-19. Background on the study: Both acute and convalescent COVID-19 samples were obtained from the United States, Italy and Spain. PBMCs, B-cell-depleted T cells, or T cells were the source of the cDNA or gDNA that made up the material.

Authors' data handling: Estimates of nucleated cell counts were drawn from the amplification of reference gene primers. Profiling relied on immunoSEQ multiplex PCR, and the TCRdb table lists in-frame clones only, not all of them. V, J and clone size are those of that table, while D and trimming were read from the DNA. The repertoire holds over 200,000 clones, with roughly 92% as singletons. The J segment lost 4 bases and the V segment lost 0 bases, leaving 9 bases of the junction unmatched. The germline V gene has CDR1 SGDLS and CDR2 YYNGEE. The CDR3 loop spans 19 amino acids. Seattle's enrolled individuals joined amid active infection and were then monitored longitudinally.

The TCR sequence derives from a man in his sixties with COVID-19, enrolled during active disease. V usage is TRBV9 and J usage is TRBJ2-6, with 11 bases fitting TRBD1. The specimen sequenced was peripheral blood. The CDR3 here is CASSVGKGTGGAGANVLTF. The CDR3 nucleotides read TGTGCCAGCAGCGTAGGTAAGGGGACAGGGGGAGCAGGGGCCAACGTCCTGACTTTC. The full variable domain, completed using reference TRBV9 and TRBJ2-6, is DSGVTQTPKHLITATGQRVTLRCSPRSGDLSVYWYQQSLDQGLQFLIQYYNGEERAKGNILERFSAQQFPDLHSELNLSSLELGDSALYFCASSVGKGTGGAGANVLTFGAGSRLTVL.